Shown below are 14 T cell receptor beta chains from a single sample sequenced in a study of shared clonotypes between healthy human individuals. The protocol was immunoSEQ multiplex PCR, while the TCRdb copy is restricted to in-frame clones and leaves out a portion. This table holds about 2 million clones, about 95% found once. Positive CCR7 selection of CD45RO-negative cells yielded the naive CD8 cells, and terminally differentiated effector memory CD45RA+ cells were excluded. The sample was naive CD8+ T cells sorted from blood. All receptors derive from a man aged 18 to 30 in good health.

This chain's CDR3 is CASSGQLTSGNTGELFF. The CDR3 DNA is TGTGCCAGCAGCGGACAACTGACTAGCGGGAACACCGGGGAGCTGTTTTTT. The chain recombines TRBV9 with TRBJ2-2; TRBD2 agrees at 9 bases. V was pared by 3 bases and J by 1 base, with 7 bases of the junction left unmatched. This CDR3 contains 17 residues. Germline CDR1 reads SGDLS; CDR2 reads YYNGEE.

The V call is TRBV29-1, the J call TRBJ2-7; D is unclear. CDR3 length: 15 amino acids. Germline V gene data show CDR1 as SQVTM and CDR2 as ANQGSEA. Deletions cut 1 base from V and 0 bases from J, with 13 bases between. The CDR3: CSVEVRNGPSYEQYF. CDR3 DNA sequence: TGCAGCGTTGAAGTGAGGAACGGACCCTCCTACGAGCAGTACTTC.

This clone was observed a few times. Within the sample, other DNA sequences also encode this same CDR3. The rearrangement links TRBV9 to TRBJ2-7, with 7 bases aligning to TRBD2. Trimming at V came to 0 bases and at J to 5 bases, leaving 5 bases not matched to a gene. The CDR3 consists of 14 residues. Per the germline V gene, CDR1 is SGDLS and CDR2 is YYNGEE. The CDR3 region is CASSVGGGTHEQYF. The CDR3 bases are TGTGCCAGCAGCGTAGGGGGAGGGACCCACGAGCAGTACTTC.

Remarks on this clone: A much larger clone sits a single nucleotide away, making a read error possible. Within the sample, other DNA sequences also encode this same CDR3. The gene calls are TRBV7-9 and TRBJ2-7; D unclear. There are 11 residues in the CDR3. Germline V lookup: CDR1 SEHNR, CDR2 FQNEAQ (reference sequence). Trimming took 4 bases from V and 2 from J, leaving 3 bases between them. CDR3 loop: CASSSAYEQYF. The CDR3 coding sequence is TGTGCCAGCAGCTCCGCCTACGAGCAGTACTTC.

This sequence joins TRBV5-6 and TRBJ1-4; D call uncertain. The CDR3 has 17 residues. From germline, CDR1 is SGHDT and CDR2 YYEEEE. V shed 1 base and J shed 5 bases, with 18 bases lying between them. CDR3 in DNA: TGTGCCAGCAGCTTGTCAGGCCGTCGTGGGTTAAATGAAAAACTGTTTTTT. This translates into CASSLSGRRGLNEKLFF.

V is TRBV18 and J is TRBJ2-7; 9 bases line up with TRBD1. The trim removed 3 bases at V and 3 bases at J, leaving 3 bases unmatched. Germline CDR1 is KGHSH and CDR2 is LQKENI. The CDR3 length is 14 residues. The CDR3 loop reads CASSPTDRGYEQYF. The CDR3 DNA sequence: TGTGCCAGCTCACCGACGGACAGGGGCTACGAGCAGTACTTC.

The chain employs TRBV5-1 and TRBJ2-7, with D perhaps TRBD1 (6 bases). Germline CDR1 and CDR2: SGHRS and YFSETQ. The length of the CDR3 is 13 residues. V was trimmed by 6 bases and J by 0 bases, leaving 10 bases between them. DNA of the CDR3: TGCGCCAGCACGGGACAATACTCCTACGAGCAGTACTTC. Translation gives CASTGQYSYEQYF.

This sequence joins TRBV7-9 and TRBJ1-2; TRBD1 matches 8 bases. With 4 bases clipped from V and 6 bases from J, the junction kept 4 bases outside the gene matches. The CDR3 is 13 amino acids. Germline assignment: CDR1 SEHNR and CDR2 FQNEAQ (reference sequence). The CDR3 sequence: CASSYGQGDGYTF. In DNA, the CDR3 is TGTGCCAGCAGCTACGGACAGGGAGATGGCTACACCTTC.

The chain combines TRBV11-2 with TRBJ2-2; no clear D. V lost 0 bases, J lost 2 bases, and 4 bases lay in between. The CDR3 has 14 amino acids. Germline loops: CDR1 SGHAT, CDR2 FQNNGV. The CDR3 nucleotides read TGTGCCAGCAGCTTAGACGGAAACACCGGGGAGCTGTTTTTT. Its protein product is CASSLDGNTGELFF.

The CDR3 sequence is CASSLATEQYF. The DNA for the CDR3 is TGCGCCAGCAGCTTGGCTACCGAGCAGTACTTC. This rearrangement joins TRBV5-1 to TRBJ2-7; D gene unclear. Germline CDR1 and CDR2: SGHRS and YFSETQ. The CDR3 runs to 11 residues. Trimming stripped 0 bases from V and 6 bases from J, with 4 bases between.

V and J are TRBV2 and TRBJ2-7; unclear D gene. V shed 2 bases and J shed 0 bases, with 8 bases lying between them. The germline CDR1 and CDR2 sequences are SNHLY and FYNNEI. CDR3 length: 14 residues. The CDR3 sequence is CASSEFGSSYEQYF. The CDR3 region has the DNA TGTGCCAGCAGTGAATTTGGCAGCTCCTACGAGCAGTACTTC. The complete variable domain, with remaining parts taken from reference TRBV2 and TRBJ2-7, reads EPEVTQTPSHQVTQMGQEVILRCVPISNHLYFYWYRQILGQKVEFLVSFYNNEISEKSEIFDDQFSVERPDGSNFTLKIRSTKLEDSAMYFCASSEFGSSYEQYFGPGTRLTVT.

The V call is TRBV7-8, the J call TRBJ1-3; D unclear. This CDR3 spans 14 amino acids. Germline V gene lookup returns CDR1 SGHVS and CDR2 FQNEAQ. V lost 5 bases and J 0 bases, leaving 8 bases between the germline ends. For the CDR3, the DNA is TGTGCCAGCAGCCCCATTGGCTCTGGAAACACCATATATTTT. Translated, it gives CASSPIGSGNTIYF. Full variable domain (missing parts from reference TRBV7-8 and TRBJ1-3): GAGVSQSPRYKVAKRGQDVALRCDPISGHVSLFWYQQALGQGPEFLTYFQNEAQLDKSGLPSDRFFAERPEGSVSTLKIQRTQQEDSAVYLCASSPIGSGNTIYFGEGSWLTVV.

This chain uses TRBV27 with TRBJ1-5; no firm D call. This CDR3 region has 14 residues. Germline V gene data show CDR1 as MNHEY and CDR2 as SMNVEV (reference sequence). Trimming took 6 bases from V and 6 from J, leaving 15 bases between them. CDR3: CASRDQVATQPQHF. The CDR3 region has the DNA TGTGCCAGCAGGGATCAAGTGGCGACTCAGCCCCAGCATTTT.

This sequence joins TRBV4-1 and TRBJ2-7; the match to TRBD1 covers 10 bases. The CDR3 sequence is 16 residues long. The V gene's germline CDR1 is MGHRA and CDR2 YSYEKL. J was trimmed by 4 bases and V by 1 base; bases with no gene match: 7. In nucleotides, the CDR3 is TGCGCCAGCAGCCAAGGGTATGGGACAGGGGAGTACGAGCAGTACTTC. As protein: CASSQGYGTGEYEQYF.